The rows below give T cell receptor beta chains drawn from one sample of a study of blood T cells in healthy people across ages. TCRdb re-analysed the 5' RACE reads in MiXCR, keeping a single row per CDR3 protein. Of over a million distinct CDR3 sequences detected, 55% to 75% appear once; the ten largest clones hold over 6.5%. The sequenced material came from blood. The receptors come from a man between 18 and 29 years old in good health. The CDR3 runs from the conserved cysteine through the conserved F or W. The D gene is left open where the match is weak. Only some rows state a clone size, as once, few, many or a class for expanded clones.

d_call,cdr3_length,clone_size,v_call,j_call,cdr3_aa,cdr3_nt
.,14,.,TRBV10-3,TRBJ1-2,CAISPQGMGYGYTF,TGTGCCATCAGTCCACAGGGAATGGGCTATGGCTACACCTTC
TRBD1,17,.,TRBV20-1,TRBJ1-2,CSAFIRDRGNWDYGYTF,TGCAGTGCCTTTATCCGGGACAGGGGGAATTGGGACTATGGCTACACCTTC
.,14,.,TRBV7-8,TRBJ1-5,CASSHPGRNQPQHF,TGTGCCAGCAGCCATCCGGGACGTAATCAGCCCCAGCATTTT
TRBD1,15,.,TRBV6-1,TRBJ1-2,CASSERTGFDYGYTF,TGTGCCAGCAGTGAGCGGACAGGGTTCGACTATGGCTACACCTTC
.,15,.,TRBV6-2/TRBV6-3,TRBJ2-1,CASSFGAPGWNEQFF,TGTGCCAGCAGTTTTGGAGCTCCTGGGTGGAATGAGCAGTTCTTC
TRBD1,13,.,TRBV6-2/TRBV6-3,TRBJ1-2,CASGGTGDYGYTF,TGTGCCAGCGGGGGGACAGGGGACTATGGCTACACCTTC
.,12,.,TRBV19,TRBJ2-1,CASMDSNNEQFF,TGTGCCAGTATGGATTCCAACAATGAGCAGTTCTTC
.,14,once,TRBV6-5,TRBJ1-6,CASSYGLSNSPLHF,TGTGCCAGCAGTTACGGACTTTCTAATTCACCCCTCCACTTT
.,14,.,TRBV7-2,TRBJ2-4,CASSLELGPGEQYF,TGTGCCAGCAGCTTAGAATTGGGGCCTGGGGAGCAGTACTTC
.,13,.,TRBV21-1,TRBJ1-2,CASRTNDDYGYTF,TGTGCCAGCAGGACGAACGACGACTATGGCTACACCTTC
.,13,.,TRBV7-9,TRBJ1-4,CASRRDIGEKLFF,TGTGCCAGCAGGCGGGACATAGGGGAAAAACTGTTTTTT
.,13,few,TRBV10-3,TRBJ2-1,CAISTDFDNEQFF,TGTGCCATCAGCACTGACTTTGACAATGAGCAGTTCTTC
TRBD1,15,few,TRBV13,TRBJ2-5,CASSSDRGHQETQYF,TGTGCCAGCAGCTCAGACAGGGGGCATCAAGAGACCCAGTACTTC
.,13,few,TRBV5-1,TRBJ2-1,CASSLPSKDEQFF,TGCGCCAGCAGCTTGCCTAGTAAGGATGAGCAGTTCTTC
TRBD2,12,.,TRBV7-2,TRBJ2-1,CASSFLAEGQFF,TGCGCCAGCAGCTTTCTAGCGGAAGGGCAGTTCTTC
TRBD1,14,.,TRBV4-2,TRBJ1-2,CASSLEEGASGYTF,TGTGCCAGCAGCCTGGAGGAGGGGGCGAGTGGCTACACCTTC
.,13,.,TRBV5-1,TRBJ2-5,CASSPRGDSTQYF,TGCGCCAGCAGCCCGAGGGGGGACAGCACCCAGTACTTC
TRBD1,16,.,TRBV20-1,TRBJ2-7,CSARDLLGTGDYEQYF,TGCAGTGCTAGAGACCTCTTAGGGACAGGGGATTACGAGCAGTACTTC
TRBD1,17,.,TRBV4-2,TRBJ1-6,CASSQGDSSSYNSPLHF,TGTGCCAGCAGCCAGGGGGACAGTAGCTCCTATAATTCACCCCTCCACTTT
.,15,.,TRBV3-1,TRBJ2-7,CASAPGGLDLYEQYF,TGTGCCAGCGCCCCTGGGGGGTTGGATCTGTACGAGCAGTACTTC
.,12,.,TRBV5-1,TRBJ2-5,CASDDMGETQYF,TGCGCCAGCGACGATATGGGGGAGACCCAGTACTTC
.,14,.,TRBV20-1,TRBJ2-7,CSARSPGNIYEQYF,TGCAGTGCTAGGTCTCCGGGGAATATCTACGAGCAGTACTTC
.,18,.,TRBV5-1,TRBJ1-1,CASSTEPNRETWSTEAFF,TGCGCCAGCAGCACCGAACCTAACAGGGAAACTTGGAGTACTGAAGCTTTCTTT
.,11,.,TRBV20-1,TRBJ1-2,CSARVGWGYTF,TGCAGTGCTAGAGTTGGGTGGGGCTACACCTTC
TRBD1,16,.,TRBV7-2,TRBJ1-2,CASSLTTGTGAYGYTF,TGTGCCAGCAGCTTGACAACCGGGACAGGAGCCTATGGCTACACCTTC
.,12,few,TRBV29-1,TRBJ1-2,CSGLVGRGGYTF,TGCAGCGGATTAGTGGGCAGGGGTGGCTACACCTTC
.,14,.,TRBV29-1,TRBJ2-1,CSVGSHRAYNEQFF,TGCAGCGTTGGCAGCCACAGGGCCTACAATGAGCAGTTCTTC
TRBD1,13,.,TRBV6-2/TRBV6-3,TRBJ1-5,CASTRDSGQPQHF,TGTGCCAGCACTCGGGACAGTGGCCAGCCCCAGCATTTT
.,19,.,TRBV20-1,TRBJ2-2,CSARDRTGLPFWNTGELFF,TGCAGTGCTAGAGATCGGACGGGACTCCCCTTTTGGAACACCGGGGAGCTGTTTTTT
.,12,.,TRBV6-6,TRBJ2-1,CASSSRTVEQFF,TGTGCCAGCAGTTCCCGGACAGTTGAGCAGTTCTTC
TRBD2,16,.,TRBV29-1,TRBJ2-7,CSVSGGNALINNEQYF,TGCAGCGTTAGCGGGGGGAACGCTCTCATTAACAATGAGCAGTACTTC
.,15,few,TRBV21-1,TRBJ2-7,CASSKEQDRGYEQYF,TGTGCCAGCAGCAAAGAACAAGACAGGGGCTACGAGCAGTACTTC
TRBD1,16,.,TRBV7-2,TRBJ2-2,CASSLEGTGLTGELFF,TGTGCCAGCAGCTTAGAAGGGACAGGGCTCACCGGGGAGCTGTTTTTT
.,15,.,TRBV20-1,TRBJ2-1,CSARGVSSPSNEQFF,TGCAGTGCTAGAGGGGTGAGCTCCCCCTCCAATGAGCAGTTCTTC
.,13,.,TRBV10-3,TRBJ2-7,CAISEGREYEQYF,TGTGCCATCAGTGAGGGTCGGGAATACGAGCAGTACTTC
TRBD2,13,few,TRBV27,TRBJ2-7,CASSLFGRGEQYF,TGTGCCAGCAGTTTATTTGGGAGGGGTGAGCAGTACTTC
.,15,.,TRBV14,TRBJ2-2,CASSQVRRGTGELFF,TGTGCCAGCAGCCAAGTCCGGAGAGGGACCGGGGAGCTGTTTTTT
.,17,few,TRBV14,TRBJ2-5,CASSFDPATQKQETQYF,TGTGCCAGCAGCTTCGACCCAGCCACCCAGAAACAAGAGACCCAGTACTTC
.,15,few,TRBV27,TRBJ2-5,CASSLSAWVRETQYF,TGTGCCAGCAGTTTAAGTGCGTGGGTTAGGGAGACCCAGTACTTC
.,15,.,TRBV12-3/TRBV12-4,TRBJ1-2,CASSQAHLRLYGYTF,TGTGCCAGCAGTCAAGCCCATTTGAGGTTGTATGGCTACACCTTC
TRBD2,13,.,TRBV20-1,TRBJ2-1,CSGSSGSIYEQFF,TGCAGTGGATCTAGCGGGAGTATCTATGAGCAGTTCTTC
TRBD1,14,.,TRBV4-3,TRBJ1-1,CASSTHTGGTEAFF,TGCGCCAGCAGCACACATACAGGGGGCACTGAAGCTTTCTTT
TRBD1,13,few,TRBV20-1,TRBJ2-5,CSWTGSGEETQYF,TGCAGCTGGACAGGGTCGGGGGAAGAGACCCAGTACTTC
TRBD1,18,few,TRBV4-1,TRBJ2-7,CASSQDWAGGVPTYEQYF,TGCGCCAGCAGCCAAGATTGGGCAGGGGGCGTACCTACCTACGAGCAGTACTTC
.,14,.,TRBV12-3/TRBV12-4,TRBJ1-6,CASSPGQNNSPLHF,TGTGCCAGCAGCCCCGGACAAAACAATTCACCCCTCCACTTT
.,18,.,TRBV20-1,TRBJ2-1,CSAREGVLVPIPYNEQFF,TGCAGTGCTCGAGAAGGGGTTTTAGTTCCGATACCTTACAATGAGCAGTTCTTC